Sequencing of this T cell receptor (beta chain) was carried out in a study of T cells after yellow fever vaccination. Study-wide context: With SMART-Seq v4 Ultra Low Input, the fractions containing low cell numbers were prepared.

Study-wide results and caveats: CD4 and CD8 compartments shared a small share of clonotypes.

The 5'RACE template-switching step produced TCR cDNA and added a universal primer site and UMIs. Each CDR3 protein is one row after TCRdb ran MiXCR on the 5' RACE reads. The repertoire consists of 200,000 to 300,000 distinct CDR3 sequences, with roughly 13% occurring once and the leading ten covering less than 0.55%. The CDR3 consists of 18 residues. Trimming took 2 bases from V and 0 from J, leaving 17 bases between them. Germline assignment: CDR1 SGHDN and CDR2 FVKESK. A remark on this clonotype: Its cognate antigen is unknown.

The sequence was collected from a man aged 25 to 45 who received the YFV17D yellow fever vaccine. This chain joins TRBV14 and TRBJ2-4, with TRBD2 as a possible D gene (6 bases). The source material was CD4+ T cells sorted from PBMCs, sampled 45 days after the yellow fever booster vaccination. DNA for the CDR3: TGTGCCAGCAGCCAATTTGGGACTGTCGGGATAGCCAAAAACATTCAGTACTTC. Its protein is CASSQFGTVGIAKNIQYF.